This T cell receptor beta chain is from a study of blood T cell repertoires in COVID-19. Allocation to cohorts depended on clinical history reported by the participants. The repertoire was sequenced with immunoSEQ multiplex PCR; TCRdb's copy has only in-frame clones and lacks some. The top ten clones hold approximately 8% of a sample with a few hundred thousand clones, approximately 90% of them seen once. CDR1 is LGHDT and CDR2 is YNNKEL in the germline V gene (reference sequence). The CDR3 sequence is 15 residues long. Between the trimmed V and J ends, which lost 0 bases and 4 bases, there was a span of 12 bases.

This sequence joins TRBV3-1 (or the pseudogene TRBV3-2) and TRBJ1-2; D unclear. Specimen: PBMCs or T cells enriched from blood (not recorded which). The sequence was obtained from a woman in her sixties or seventies who had recovered from COVID-19. Written as DNA, the CDR3 is TGTGCCAGCAGCCAAGAAGAAAGACTTTCCTATGGCTACACCTTC. Its protein is CASSQEERLSYGYTF.